Presented here are 6 T cell receptor beta chains from one specimen sequenced in a study of T cell responses to AZD1222 COVID-19 vaccine. Repertoires were generated with immunoSEQ multiplex PCR, while TCRdb's copy carries only in-frame clones and drops some. This table holds fewer than 200,000 clones, 90% found once. Source: peripheral blood, taken 28 days after the second dose of the MenACWY control vaccine. These receptors all stem from an adult who received the MenACWY meningococcal vaccine as a control.

The CDR3 sequence is CASYTAYEQYF. DNA for the CDR3: TGTGCCAGCTATACGGCCTACGAGCAGTACTTC. V is TRBV2 and J is TRBJ2-7; no firm D call. From germline, CDR1 is SNHLY and CDR2 FYNNEI. This CDR3 spans 11 amino acids. The ends were cut back, 8 bases at V and 2 bases at J, with 7 bases in the middle.

The chain links TRBV4-1 to TRBJ2-7, with a weak D call TRBD1 (5 bases). CDR1 and CDR2 from the germline V gene are MGHRA and YSYEKL. The CDR3 consists of 15 residues. Trimming cost V 4 bases and J 7 bases, with 20 bases left between them. Written as DNA, the CDR3 is TGCGCCAGCAGCCCTCGACAGTTATCCTTCGAGGAGCAGTACTTC. The encoded protein is CASSPRQLSFEEQYF.

This clone has just one count. The V call is TRBV7-2, the J call TRBJ2-7, with TRBD2 identical over 9 bases. This CDR3 spans 14 amino acids. Germline V gives CDR1 SGHTA, CDR2 FQGNSA. Unmatched junction bases numbered 7, after V lost 7 bases and J lost 3 bases. CDR3 DNA sequence: TGTGCCAGCAAAAAGACTAGCGGATACTACGAGCAGTACTTC. Translation: CASKKTSGYYEQYF.

The chain employs TRBV6-2 or TRBV6-3 and TRBJ2-1, with TRBD2 matching over 10 bases. Germline V gene sequence: CDR1 MNHEY, CDR2 SVGEGT. This CDR3 is built from 17 residues. The V gene end was trimmed by 4 bases and the J gene end by 5 bases; junction bases not matched to a gene: 11. CDR3 nucleotides: TGTGCCAGCAGTTTCGGACAAGGACTAGCGGAAAACAATGAGCAGTTCTTC. Its protein product is CASSFGQGLAENNEQFF.

The gene calls are TRBV3-1 (or the pseudogene TRBV3-2) and TRBJ2-7; D gene unclear. This CDR3 comprises 18 residues. Germline V gene sequence: CDR1 LGHDT, CDR2 YNNKEL (reference sequence). V lost 1 base, J lost 2 bases, and 21 bases lay in between. The CDR3 region is CASSQGLDSWPLPYEQYF. For the CDR3, the DNA is TGTGCCAGCAGCCAAGGTCTAGATTCGTGGCCACTACCCTACGAGCAGTACTTC.

V usage is TRBV27 and J usage is TRBJ2-1; 7 bases are a match to TRBD2. With V trimmed by 5 bases and J by 7 bases, 11 bases remained unmatched. The CDR3 extends over 15 amino acids. Germline-derived CDR1 and CDR2 are MNHEY and SMNVEV (reference sequence). CDR3 amino acids: CASSLGGGRYNEQFF. The CDR3 nucleotides are TGTGCCAGCAGTCTCGGGGGAGGGAGATATAATGAGCAGTTCTTC.